The 17 T cell receptor beta chains presented below share a single source sample, sequenced in a study of blood T cell repertoires in COVID-19. Profiling relied on immunoSEQ multiplex PCR, and the TCRdb table lists in-frame clones only, not all of them. This table has approximately 170,000 clones, 81% appearing once. Sequenced sample: peripheral blood. Receptor source: a man between 60 and 75 years old with active or convalescent COVID-19.

This sequence joins TRBV19 and TRBJ1-5; D may be TRBD1 (6 bases). Germline CDR1 is LNHDA and CDR2 is SQIVND (reference sequence). This CDR3 has 12 residues. Trimming took off 5 bases at V and 6 bases at J, with 8 bases between the two ends. CDR3 in DNA: TGTGCCAGTAGTCCACAGGGTCAGCCCCAGCATTTT. The encoded protein is CASSPQGQPQHF.

The chain couples TRBV3-1 (or the pseudogene TRBV3-2) to TRBJ2-5; D remains ambiguous. This CDR3 spans 12 amino acids. Germline V CDR1 and CDR2: LGHDT, YNNKEL (reference sequence). Trimming pared 0 bases from V and 6 bases from J, leaving 5 bases between. CDR3 sequence: CASSQDPKTQYF. The CDR3 nucleotides read TGTGCCAGCAGCCAAGACCCCAAGACCCAGTACTTC.

V gene TRBV11-2 combines with J gene TRBJ1-2; D gene unclear. The CDR3 length is 16 residues. Germline assignment: CDR1 SGHAT and CDR2 FQNNGV. The V end was cut by 5 bases, the J end by 6 bases, with 22 bases between. The CDR3 spells CASSPARVSLLDGYTF. The CDR3 DNA is TGTGCCAGCAGCCCAGCTCGGGTCTCCCTTCTCGATGGCTACACCTTC. Filled out from reference TRBV11-2 and TRBJ1-2, the complete variable domain reads EAGVAQSPRYKIIEKRQSVAFWCNPISGHATLYWYQQILGQGPKLLIQFQNNGVVDDSQLPKDRFSAERLKGVDSTLKIQPAKLEDSAVYLCASSPARVSLLDGYTFGSGTRLTVV.

The chain combines TRBV7-9 with TRBJ2-5; TRBD1 is a possible D gene (6 bases). Germline CDR1 reads SEHNR; CDR2 reads FQNEAQ (reference sequence). The CDR3 contains 15 residues. The ends were cut back, 5 bases at V and 5 bases at J, with 18 bases in the middle. DNA of the CDR3: TGTGCCAGCAGCCCCCGGAACAGGGCTTCGGAGACCCAGTACTTC. Translation gives CASSPRNRASETQYF.

The chain combines TRBV7-9 with TRBJ2-2, with 7 bases aligning to TRBD1. Germline CDR1 reads SEHNR; CDR2 reads FQNEAQ (reference sequence). V shed 10 bases and J 8 bases; nucleotides not matched to a gene: 16. The CDR3 has 15 residues. The chain's CDR3 is CATPTRQGVGGELFF. CDR3 sequence (DNA): TGTGCCACCCCTACGAGACAGGGCGTCGGGGGGGAGCTGTTTTTT. The full variable domain, rest sourced from reference TRBV7-9 and TRBJ2-2, is DTGVSQNPRHKITKRGQNVTFRCDPISEHNRLYWYRQTLGQGPEFLTYFQNEAQLEKSRLLSDRFSAERPKGSFSTLEIQRTEQGDSAMYLCATPTRQGVGGELFFGEGSRLTVL.

This rearrangement joins TRBV10-1 to TRBJ2-7; 8 nucleotides agree with TRBD1. The CDR3 runs to 15 residues. The J segment lost 0 bases and the V segment lost 6 bases, leaving 7 bases of the junction unmatched. Germline V gene lookup returns CDR1 WNHNN and CDR2 SYGVQD (reference sequence). The CDR3 DNA reads as TGCGCCAGCAGCCTAGGGACAGGAAGCTCCTACGAGCAGTACTTC. Its translation is CASSLGTGSSYEQYF.

This chain connects TRBV7-9 to TRBJ2-7; D gene uncertain. Trimming left V 5 bases short and J 4 bases short, with 6 bases between. The germline gives CDR1 SEHNR, CDR2 FQNEAQ (reference sequence). CDR3 length: 11 amino acids. The DNA for the CDR3 is TGTGCCAGCAGCCCTCTATACGAGCAGTACTTC. Protein product: CASSPLYEQYF.

This clone has a handful of counts. This chain links TRBV7-2 with TRBJ1-6; 8 nucleotides line up with TRBD1. V was pared by 5 bases and J by 8 bases, with 11 bases of the junction left unmatched. In germline, CDR1 is SGHTA, CDR2 FQGNSA. This CDR3 is built from 16 residues. Here the CDR3 DNA reads TGTGCCAGCAGCCCGACAGGGGCCGGGGTCTATTCACCCCTCCACTTT. It encodes CASSPTGAGVYSPLHF.

This chain joins TRBV6-6 and TRBJ2-1; 9 bases align to TRBD2. Unmatched junction bases numbered 15, after V lost 11 bases and J lost 7 bases. This CDR3 contains 15 residues. CDR1 and CDR2 from the germline V gene are MNHNY and SVGAGI (reference sequence). The CDR3 region is CAASRLAGAENEQFF. The CDR3 coding sequence is TGTGCCGCCAGCCGGTTAGCGGGAGCGGAAAATGAGCAGTTCTTC.

The chain is built from TRBV29-1 and TRBJ2-7; tentative D call: TRBD2 (5 bases). The V gene lost 6 bases and the J gene lost 4 bases, with 19 bases spanning the gap. Germline CDR1 reads SQVTM; CDR2 reads ANQGSEA. This CDR3 comprises 14 residues. The CDR3 nucleotides read TGCAGCGTAGCGGTGAGGTCGCTACCTTACGAGCAGTACTTC. Protein sequence: CSVAVRSLPYEQYF.

The chain recombines TRBV5-1 with TRBJ2-7; TRBD1 might be the D (6 bases). Germline CDR1 and CDR2: SGHRS and YFSETQ. This CDR3 has 14 amino acids. The germline V and J ends were trimmed by 0 bases and 5 bases, with 12 bases remaining between them. In DNA form, the CDR3 reads TGCGCCAGCAGCTTGGCTCTGGGGGCAGACGAGCAGTACTTC. Translation gives CASSLALGADEQYF.

The V and J genes are TRBV12-3 or TRBV12-4 and TRBJ2-3; D gene ambiguous. This CDR3 comprises 13 residues. Trimming pared 1 base from V and 7 bases from J, leaving 9 bases between. CDR3 amino acids: CASSLGFGYTQYF. The CDR3 DNA follows: TGTGCCAGCAGTTTAGGATTTGGCTATACGCAGTATTTT.

The chain combines TRBV10-2 with TRBJ2-2; maybe TRBD1 (6 bases). The CDR3 has 13 amino acids. V was cut by 2 bases and J by 5 bases, with 6 bases left in between. The germline V gene encodes CDR1 WSHSY and CDR2 SAAADI. This CDR3 reads CASSEQGTGELFF. The DNA for the CDR3 is TGCGCCAGCAGTGAGCAGGGGACCGGGGAGCTGTTTTTT.

V usage is TRBV20-1 and J usage is TRBJ1-1; the D is unclear. CDR1 DFQATT and CDR2 SNEGSKA come from the germline V gene (reference sequence). The CDR3 loop spans 15 amino acids. V lost 3 bases and J 4 bases, leaving 18 bases between the germline ends. The CDR3 nucleotides are TGCAGTGCTAGTCTCCTAATGTCCTTGAGCACTGAAGCTTTCTTT. Translating it yields CSASLLMSLSTEAFF.

The gene calls are TRBV6-1 and TRBJ1-1; TRBD1 might be the D (5 bases). From germline, CDR1 is MNHNS and CDR2 SASEGT. With 3 bases removed from V and 0 bases from J, the gap between germline ends came to 8 bases. CDR3 size: 14 residues. For the CDR3, the DNA is TGTGCCAGCAGTGACCACAGGATGAACACTGAAGCTTTCTTT. Amino acid sequence: CASSDHRMNTEAFF.

The V call is TRBV7-3, the J call TRBJ2-3; TRBD2 agrees at 8 bases. The CDR3 is 15 residues long. Trimming at V came to 2 bases and at J to 2 bases, leaving 3 bases not matched to a gene. CDR1 and CDR2 (germline): SGHTA, FQGTGA. DNA for the CDR3: TGTGCCAGCAGCTTAGCGGGGGGTCCCACAGATACGCAGTATTTT. Residues: CASSLAGGPTDTQYF.

In regard to this clone: The sample has other DNA sequences that encode this CDR3 too. The genes are TRBV19 and TRBJ1-5; D call uncertain. Germline V gives CDR1 LNHDA, CDR2 SQIVND (reference sequence). Trimming removed 3 bases from V and 0 bases from J, with 9 bases in between. The CDR3 runs 15 residues. The CDR3 is CASSIESYSNQPQHF. DNA for the CDR3: TGTGCCAGTAGTATCGAGTCATATAGCAATCAGCCCCAGCATTTT.